This is a list of T cell receptor beta chains from one sample in a study of blood T cell repertoires in COVID-19. The method was immunoSEQ multiplex PCR; TCRdb's version includes in-frame clones alone and lacks a portion of them. The table includes more than 250,000 clones, 90% detected once. Sequencing was done on a sample of PBMCs or T cells enriched from blood (not recorded which). The receptors were gathered from a woman in her late teens or twenties with acute COVID-19. Both conserved end residues are part of each CDR3.

V gene	CDR3 protein
TRBV28	CASSLSGINQPQHF
TRBV2	CASADSIAGGPFYEQYF
TRBV2	CASSGRLAGSGDTQYF
TRBV6-5	CASSYSTGSAFF
TRBV7-9	CASSLAAGINYGYTF
TRBV2	CASSEARLAGSTDTQYF
TRBV6-2/TRBV6-3	CASCFQANQPQHF
TRBV11-2	CASSLWDRVGKNIQYF
TRBV6-2/TRBV6-3	CASSYSGTGVGDTQYF
TRBV3-1/TRBV3-2	CASSLGLGLPSYEQYF
TRBV15	CATSVRWLAGQETQYF
TRBV30	CACKGNRGIEKLFF
TRBV27	CASSLYVAGGRYNEQFF
TRBV7-2	CASSLALTGELFF
TRBV2	CASSEWGLAGVEFF
TRBV18	CASSPAGRKRGVQNPYDSPLHF
TRBV29-1	CSISGNTGELFF
TRBV29-1	CSVVGQAEQYF
TRBV10-2	CASRAGGTGNTIYF
TRBV30	CAWHRGRGSSYEQYF
TRBV5-1	CASSPSGGSLYGYTF
TRBV27	CASSLPVRYEQYF
TRBV15	CATSRDLTVGYTF
TRBV7-6	CASSQVAGEGETQYF
TRBV19	CASSSRELDEQFF
TRBV6-5	CASSYSGQAGLYGYTF
TRBV18	CASSPPSIGGETQYF
TRBV13	CASSSRGLAGGWSRNEQFF